The T cell receptor beta chain under discussion was sequenced for a study of CD8+ T cells in alopecia areata. Study-level information: For 6 to 18 months, tofacitinib was taken, and 6 months off drug followed.

Study-level findings and limits: Researchers report lesional scalp, most notably alopecia totalis/universalis, outstripped normal scalp in clonality.

Concerning this clone itself: Antigen unknown.

RNA extraction and reverse transcription yielded cDNA as sequencing template. Sequencing used immunoSEQ multiplex PCR; TCRdb keeps in-frame clones, though not all of them. The profile shows 140,000 to 150,000 clones, roughly 62% of them singletons. Unmatched junction bases numbered 7, after V lost 2 bases and J lost 6 bases. The CDR3 contains 15 residues. The germline V gene has CDR1 MGHDK and CDR2 SYGVNS. This TCR was sampled from a human donor with alopecia areata. The sample was CD4+ T cells sorted from blood, taken at week 0. This chain connects TRBV25-1 to TRBJ2-3, with TRBD1 identical over 8 bases. The CDR3 here is CASSEMQGAADTQYF. CDR3 DNA sequence: TGTGCCAGCAGTGAAATGCAGGGGGCAGCGGATACGCAGTATTTT. The full variable domain, in which reference TRBV25-1 and TRBJ2-3 provide the parts outside the CDR3, is EADIYQTPRYLVIGTGKKITLECSQTMGHDKMYWYQQDPGMELHLIHYSYGVNSTEKGDLSSESTVSRIRTEHFPLTLESARPSHTSQYLCASSEMQGAADTQYFGPGTRLTVL.